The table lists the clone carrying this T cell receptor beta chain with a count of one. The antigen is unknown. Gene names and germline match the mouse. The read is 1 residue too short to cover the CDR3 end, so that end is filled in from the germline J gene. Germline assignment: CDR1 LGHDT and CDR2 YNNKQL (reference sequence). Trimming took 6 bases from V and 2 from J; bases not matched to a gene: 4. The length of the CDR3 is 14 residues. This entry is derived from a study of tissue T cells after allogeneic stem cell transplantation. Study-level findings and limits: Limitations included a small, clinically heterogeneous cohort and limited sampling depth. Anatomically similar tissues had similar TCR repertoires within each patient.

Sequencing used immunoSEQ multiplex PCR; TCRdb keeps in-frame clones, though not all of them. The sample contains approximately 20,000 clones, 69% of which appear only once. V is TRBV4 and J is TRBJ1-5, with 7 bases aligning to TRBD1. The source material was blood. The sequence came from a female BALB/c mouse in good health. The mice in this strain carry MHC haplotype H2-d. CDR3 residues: CASRRQGDNQAPLF. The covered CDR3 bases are TGTGCCAGCAGAAGACAGGGTGACAACCAGGCTCCGCTT.